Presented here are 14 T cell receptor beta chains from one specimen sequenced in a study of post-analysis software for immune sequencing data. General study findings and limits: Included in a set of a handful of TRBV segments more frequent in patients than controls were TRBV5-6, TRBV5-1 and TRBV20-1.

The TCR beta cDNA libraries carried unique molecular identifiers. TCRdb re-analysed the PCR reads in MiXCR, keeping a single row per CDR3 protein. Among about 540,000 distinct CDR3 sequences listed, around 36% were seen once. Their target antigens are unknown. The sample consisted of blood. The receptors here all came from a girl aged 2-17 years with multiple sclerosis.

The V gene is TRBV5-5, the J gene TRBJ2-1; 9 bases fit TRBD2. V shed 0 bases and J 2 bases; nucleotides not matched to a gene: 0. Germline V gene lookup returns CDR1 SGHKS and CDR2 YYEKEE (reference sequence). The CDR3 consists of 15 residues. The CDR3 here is CASSLVAGAYNEQFF. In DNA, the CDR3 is TGTGCCAGCAGCTTGGTAGCGGGGGCCTACAATGAGCAGTTCTTC.

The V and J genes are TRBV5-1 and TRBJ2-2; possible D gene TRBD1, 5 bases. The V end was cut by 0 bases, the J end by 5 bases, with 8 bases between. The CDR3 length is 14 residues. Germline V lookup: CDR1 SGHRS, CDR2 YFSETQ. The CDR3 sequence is CASSLDQGTGELFF. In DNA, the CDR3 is TGCGCCAGCAGCTTGGATCAGGGAACCGGGGAGCTGTTTTTT.

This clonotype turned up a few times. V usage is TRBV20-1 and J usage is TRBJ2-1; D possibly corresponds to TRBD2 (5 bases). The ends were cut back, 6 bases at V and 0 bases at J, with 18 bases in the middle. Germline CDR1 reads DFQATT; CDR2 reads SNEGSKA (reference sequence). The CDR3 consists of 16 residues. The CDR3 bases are TGCAGTGCCCCTTCCCCGGACTCCAGCTCCTACAATGAGCAGTTCTTC. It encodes CSAPSPDSSSYNEQFF.

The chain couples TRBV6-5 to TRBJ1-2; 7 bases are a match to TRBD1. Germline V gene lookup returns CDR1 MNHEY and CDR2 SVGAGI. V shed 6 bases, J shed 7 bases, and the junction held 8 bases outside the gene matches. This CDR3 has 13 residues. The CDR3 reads CASRGGQRLGYTF. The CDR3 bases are TGTGCCAGCAGGGGGGGACAGAGACTTGGCTACACCTTC.

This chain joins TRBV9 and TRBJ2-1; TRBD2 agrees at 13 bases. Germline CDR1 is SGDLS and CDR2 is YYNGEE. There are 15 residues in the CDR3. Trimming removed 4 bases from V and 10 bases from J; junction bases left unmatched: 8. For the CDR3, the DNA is TGTGCCAGCAGCTTGACTAGCGGGGGGCCCCCGGAGCAGTTCTTC. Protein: CASSLTSGGPPEQFF.

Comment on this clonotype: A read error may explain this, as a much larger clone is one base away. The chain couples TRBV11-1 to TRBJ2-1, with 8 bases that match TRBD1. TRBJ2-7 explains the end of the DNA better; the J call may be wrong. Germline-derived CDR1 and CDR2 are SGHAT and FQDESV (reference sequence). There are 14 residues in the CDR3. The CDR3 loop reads CASSRTGNRNEQYF. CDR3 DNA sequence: TGTGCCAGCAGCAGGACAGGGAACAGAAATGAGCAGTACTTC.

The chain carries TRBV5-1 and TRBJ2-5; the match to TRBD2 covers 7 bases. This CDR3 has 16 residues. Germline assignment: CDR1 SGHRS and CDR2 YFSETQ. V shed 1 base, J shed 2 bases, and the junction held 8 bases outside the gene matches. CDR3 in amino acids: CASSLLLAAEQETQYF. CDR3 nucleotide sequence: TGCGCCAGCAGCTTGTTGCTAGCGGCGGAGCAAGAGACCCAGTACTTC.

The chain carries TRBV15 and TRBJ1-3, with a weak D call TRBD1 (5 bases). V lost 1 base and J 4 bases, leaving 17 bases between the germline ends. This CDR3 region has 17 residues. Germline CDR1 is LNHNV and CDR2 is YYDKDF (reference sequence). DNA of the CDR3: TGTGCCACCAGCAGAGCTACGGACACGTACTTGGGAAACACCATATATTTT. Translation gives CATSRATDTYLGNTIYF.

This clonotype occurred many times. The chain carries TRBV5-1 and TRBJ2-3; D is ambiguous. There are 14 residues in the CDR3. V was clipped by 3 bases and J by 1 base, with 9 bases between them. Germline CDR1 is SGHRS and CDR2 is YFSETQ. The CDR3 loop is CASSYGSRTDTQYF. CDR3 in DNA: TGCGCCAGCAGCTACGGCTCCCGCACAGATACGCAGTATTTT.

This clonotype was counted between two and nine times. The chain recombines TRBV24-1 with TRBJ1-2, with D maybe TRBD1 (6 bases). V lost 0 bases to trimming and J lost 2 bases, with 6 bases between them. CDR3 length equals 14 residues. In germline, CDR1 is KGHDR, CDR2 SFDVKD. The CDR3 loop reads CATSDLDRNYGYTF. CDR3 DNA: TGTGCCACCAGTGATTTGGACAGGAACTATGGCTACACCTTC.

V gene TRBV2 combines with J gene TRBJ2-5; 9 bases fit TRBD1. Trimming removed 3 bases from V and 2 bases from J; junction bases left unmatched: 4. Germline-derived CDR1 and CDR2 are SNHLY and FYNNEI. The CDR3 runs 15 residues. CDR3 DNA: TGTGCCAGCAGTGAGACAGGGGGGCTTCAAGAGACCCAGTACTTC. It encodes CASSETGGLQETQYF.

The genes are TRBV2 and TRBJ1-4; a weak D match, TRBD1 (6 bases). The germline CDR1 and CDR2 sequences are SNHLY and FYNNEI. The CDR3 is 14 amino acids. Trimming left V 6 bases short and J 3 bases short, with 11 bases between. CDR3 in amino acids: CASRGNRANEKLFF. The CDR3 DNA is TGTGCCAGCAGGGGGAACAGGGCTAATGAAAAACTGTTTTTT. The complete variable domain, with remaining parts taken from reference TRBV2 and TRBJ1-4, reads EPEVTQTPSHQVTQMGQEVILRCVPISNHLYFYWYRQILGQKVEFLVSFYNNEISEKSEIFDDQFSVERPDGSNFTLKIRSTKLEDSAMYFCASRGNRANEKLFFGSGTQLSVL.

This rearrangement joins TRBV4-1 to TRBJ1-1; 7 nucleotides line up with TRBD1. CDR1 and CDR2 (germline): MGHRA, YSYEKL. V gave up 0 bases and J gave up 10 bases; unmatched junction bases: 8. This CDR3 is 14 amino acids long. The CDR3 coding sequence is TGCGCCAGCAGCCAAGATCAGGACAGGCGGGCAGCTTTCTTT. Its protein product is CASSQDQDRRAAFF.

CDR3 DNA sequence: TGTGCCAGTAGCTCAGCACGGAGTTTTAAGGAAAAACTGTTTTTT. It specifies CASSSARSFKEKLFF. The chain combines TRBV19 with TRBJ1-4, with unresolved D. CDR3 length: 15 residues. Trimming cost V 6 bases and J 8 bases, with 19 bases left between them. Per germline, CDR1 LNHDA and CDR2 SQIVND (reference sequence).